This is a list of T cell receptor beta chains from one sample in a study of sequential checkpoint blockade in melanoma. Profiling relied on immunoSEQ multiplex PCR, and the TCRdb table lists in-frame clones only, not all of them. Of 1,500 to 2,000 clones in the sample, roughly 19% were seen once. The specimen comprised tumor tissue (inferred from file names), sampled from a patient given nivolumab and ipilimumab in sequence. The receptors stem from a human donor with melanoma. CDR3s include the opening cysteine and the closing phenylalanine or tryptophan. Each record gives: clone size, D gene, J gene, V gene, CDR3 DNA, CDR3 protein. The D gene is left open where the match is weak. Clone size is not always given. Where it is, it says once, few, many or a class for expanded clones.

medium-sized TRBD2 TRBJ2-7 TRBV11-3 TGTGCCAGCAGCGTAAGCGGGACCCCAAACGAGCAGTACTTC CASSVSGTPNEQYF
few - TRBJ1-4 TRBV14 TGTGCCAGCAGCCACCTACAGGTCGATAATGAAAAACTGTTTTTT CASSHLQVDNEKLFF
- - TRBJ2-1 TRBV23-1 TGCGCCAGCATTTGGACCCCCTACAATGAGCAGTTCTTC CASIWTPYNEQFF
many - TRBJ2-7 TRBV11-3 TGTGCCAGCAGCTTAGTTGGGAGCTCCTACGAGCAGTACTTC CASSLVGSSYEQYF
- TRBD2 TRBJ2-1 TRBV10-2 TGCGCCAGCACGGGAACTAGCGGGAGCTCCTACAATGAGCAGTTCTTC CASTGTSGSSYNEQFF
- - TRBJ1-1 TRBV19 TGTGCCAGTAGTATCGGGGCCTACACTGAAGCTTTCTTT CASSIGAYTEAFF
few TRBD1 TRBJ1-2 TRBV6-8 TGTGCCAGCAGTCTAAATACAGGGGTCGGTGGCTACACCTTC CASSLNTGVGGYTF
few TRBD1 TRBJ2-7 TRBV4-1 TGCGCCAGCAGCCAAGATCCTGGACAGGACTACGAGCAGTACTTC CASSQDPGQDYEQYF
- TRBD1 TRBJ2-1 TRBV6-8 TGTGCCAGCAAGGAACCGGGACAGGGATACAATGAGCAGTTCTTC CASKEPGQGYNEQFF
medium-sized - TRBJ1-1 TRBV1 TGCGCCAGCAGCCAAGGTCCCCTTGGGGTGGAGAACACTGAAGCTTTCTTT CASSQGPLGVENTEAFF
few - TRBJ1-2 TRBV30 TGTGCCTGGAGTGTAGGTCAGCCGAACTATGGCTACACCTTC CAWSVGQPNYGYTF
medium-sized TRBD2 TRBJ2-1 TRBV6-8 TGTGCCATCAGTGGACTAGCGGTTATCCACAATGAGCAGTTCTTC CAISGLAVIHNEQFF
large TRBD1 TRBJ1-1 TRBV11-3 TGTGCCAGCAGCTCGACAGGGCCGGGGGACACTGAAGCTTTCTTT CASSSTGPGDTEAFF
medium-sized - TRBJ1-5 TRBV6-8 TGTGCCAGCAGTTCATCCTGGCGGGTCGTGACCCAGCATTTT CASSSSWRVVTQHF
- - TRBJ1-4 TRBV10-2 TGCGCCAGCAGAAGGGGGAACTCTTGGGACGAAAAACTGTTTTTT CASRRGNSWDEKLFF
medium-sized TRBD1 TRBJ2-3 TRBV11-3 TGTGCCAGCAGCTTGGCAGGGGGCAGGACAGATACGCAGTATTTT CASSLAGGRTDTQYF
few - TRBJ2-7 TRBV28 TGTGCCAGCATTGGGAGAGGCTCCGAGCAGTACTTC CASIGRGSEQYF
- TRBD1 TRBJ2-1 TRBV6-8 TGTGCCGGGCGGGGACAGGGTATTGAGCAGTTCTTC CAGRGQGIEQFF
few - TRBJ1-1 TRBV19 TGTGCCAGTAGCCTGATACCGGGACAGAACACTGAAGCTTTCTTT CASSLIPGQNTEAFF
medium-sized - TRBJ2-2 TRBV11-3 TGTGCCAGCAGCCGACAGGGAGGAACCGGGGAGCTGTTTTTT CASSRQGGTGELFF